A selection of T cell receptor beta chains follows, all from one sample in a study of molecular identifiers for immune sequencing clone quantification. TCRdb ran MiXCR on the PCR reads and lists one entry per CDR3 protein. The repertoire consists of 600,000 to 650,000 distinct CDR3 sequences, with 15% to 20% occurring once and the leading ten covering around 0.9%. Material: naive CD8+ T cells from blood, with Jurkat cell RNA spiked in. The receptors originated from a human donor in good health. Some libraries in this study had Jurkat cell RNA spiked in. Both conserved end residues are part of each CDR3. The order of the fields is clone size, V gene, J gene, CDR3 protein. Where a row states a size, it is once, few, many or the class of an expanded clone; other rows omit it.

many,TRBV12-3/TRBV12-4,TRBJ1-5,CASSPGTAIHQPQHF
many,TRBV4-2,TRBJ1-4,CASTTMAGAGEKLFF
many,TRBV7-9,TRBJ2-7,CASSLESGSTTFDEQYF
many,TRBV30,TRBJ2-6,CAWSEGSGANVLTF
many,TRBV9,TRBJ2-3,CASSVDAADTQYF
NA,TRBV3-1,TRBJ2-7,CASSQTIVSYEQYF
many,TRBV12-3/TRBV12-4,TRBJ2-7,CASSPTSGGTINYEQYF
many,TRBV12-3/TRBV12-4,TRBJ1-4,CASSPDRGLANEKLFF
many,TRBV27,TRBJ1-1,CASSPIQGLNTEAFF
NA,TRBV9,TRBJ2-7,CASSERTDSYEQYF
many,TRBV9,TRBJ2-3,CASSTTTGTVPDTQYF
few,TRBV6-2/TRBV6-3,TRBJ2-5,CASSYDAARYQETQYF
few,TRBV4-3,TRBJ1-2,CASSQDRDRYGYTF
few,TRBV27,TRBJ2-7,CASSGNIYEQYF
few,TRBV28,TRBJ2-2,CASLAGGRTGELFF
NA,TRBV27,TRBJ1-2,CASSSKGLYGYTF
few,TRBV6-2/TRBV6-3,TRBJ2-7,CASSYSEMEGPNEQYF
NA,TRBV24-1,TRBJ1-5,CATSDSKGYLAQPQHF
NA,TRBV7-3,TRBJ2-1,CASSSAGIGEQFF
few,TRBV7-9,TRBJ2-1,CASSIETSGTYNEQFF
few,TRBV27,TRBJ1-2,CASSPQGTPANYGYTF
NA,TRBV20-1,TRBJ2-7,CSAVRDQLYEQYF
NA,TRBV3-1,TRBJ2-2,CASSQEFVLAGGTGELFF
many,TRBV12-3/TRBV12-4,TRBJ2-2,CASSFGEAGELFF
many,TRBV3-1,TRBJ2-5,CASSQSLAGQETQYF
NA,TRBV4-1,TRBJ1-6,CASSQGLVSSYNSPLHF
once,TRBV4-1,TRBJ2-7,CASSPANSYSYEQYF
NA,TRBV4-1,TRBJ2-2,CDSSQAGPGGGGSGELFF
many,TRBV12-3/TRBV12-4,TRBJ2-3,CASSLEPGLVTDTQYF
few,TRBV6-1,TRBJ1-1,CATDRANTEAFF
NA,TRBV3-1,TRBJ1-3,CANSQAMGEPISGNTIYF
few,TRBV20-1,TRBJ2-1,CSAREGGYNEQFF